This T cell receptor beta chain was sequenced during a study of shared clonotypes between healthy human individuals. Regarding the study as a whole: Among donors, clonotype sharing was expected to be affected by sequencing depth.

Recent acute infections and vaccinations were absent in the healthy HIV-negative adult donors. A note on this clone: Antigen: not known.

Genomic DNA per cell subset filled all wells of several immunoSEQ plates. Using immunoSEQ multiplex PCR, the repertoire was profiled, and TCRdb retains in-frame clones only, with some absent. The sample lists about 610,000 clones; 97% were seen once. Germline values: CDR1 SGHRS, CDR2 YFSETQ. The CDR3 contains 16 residues. V lost 0 bases to trimming and J lost 2 bases; unmatched junction nucleotides: 2. This TCR was sampled from a woman in her 30s in good health. This rearrangement joins TRBV5-1 to TRBJ2-1; 10 nucleotides line up with TRBD1. The material sequenced was naive CD4+ T cells sorted from blood. As to subset: CD45RA+ positively selected. CDR3: CASSLDGQGAYNEQFF. DNA for the CDR3: TGCGCCAGCAGCTTGGATGGACAGGGGGCCTACAATGAGCAGTTCTTC.